The 21 T cell receptor beta chains below come from one sample, sequenced in a study of blood T cell repertoires in COVID-19. TCRdb keeps only in-frame clones here, not all; method: immunoSEQ multiplex PCR. The profile covers around 100,000 clones, with about 90% appearing a single time and roughly 6.2% taken by the ten largest. Material: peripheral blood. These receptors all come from a human donor in a cohort sampled during active COVID-19.

The chain couples TRBV6-5 to TRBJ2-1; TRBD2 is a possible D gene (7 bases). V lost 4 bases and J lost 4, with 17 bases in between. Germline-derived CDR1 and CDR2 are MNHEY and SVGAGI. CDR3 length: 16 residues. The DNA for the CDR3 is TGTGCCAGCAGTTGGAGTGCGGGGGCAAATTACAATGAGCAGTTCTTC. It specifies CASSWSAGANYNEQFF.

The chain recombines TRBV27 with TRBJ2-3, with TRBD2 identical over 8 bases. CDR3 length equals 14 residues. Germline lookup yields CDR1 MNHEY and CDR2 SMNVEV (reference sequence). Unmatched junction bases numbered 7, after V lost 8 bases and J lost 3 bases. For the CDR3, the DNA is TGTGCCAGCGAAAGCGGGAGTAGGACAGATACGCAGTATTTT. Encoded protein: CASESGSRTDTQYF.

This clone was seen once. The V gene is TRBV2, the J gene TRBJ2-7; unclear D gene. The ends were cut back, 10 bases at V and 0 bases at J, with 16 bases in the middle. The CDR3 is 14 residues long. The germline CDR1 and CDR2 sequences are SNHLY and FYNNEI. The CDR3 nucleotides read TGTGCCACCGTAGCCGGGTCGAGCTCCTACGAGCAGTACTTC. Amino acid sequence: CATVAGSSSYEQYF.

The chain joins TRBV28 to TRBJ2-7; weak D call: TRBD2 (5 bases). The CDR3 is 12 residues long. The germline V gene encodes CDR1 MDHEN and CDR2 SYDVKM. Trimming stripped 2 bases from V and 4 bases from J, with 6 bases between. The CDR3 spells CASSLRRYEQYF. DNA of the CDR3: TGTGCCAGCAGTTTAAGGAGGTACGAGCAGTACTTC.

This clone was seen only once. The chain joins TRBV5-1 to TRBJ2-6; 7 bases are a match to TRBD1. The germline V gene encodes CDR1 SGHRS and CDR2 YFSETQ. This CDR3 has 14 residues. The trim removed 3 bases at V and 3 bases at J, leaving 0 bases unmatched. The CDR3, as DNA: TGCGCCAGCAGCTCAGGGGGTGGGGCCAACGTCCTGACTTTC. It codes for CASSSGGGANVLTF.

The chain recombines TRBV2 with TRBJ2-1, with 10 bases lining up with TRBD1. This CDR3 is built from 15 residues. The V and J ends lost 5 bases and 6 bases, in that order; junction bases with no gene match: 7. Germline loops: CDR1 SNHLY, CDR2 FYNNEI. The DNA of the CDR3 is TGTGCCAGCAGTCCGGACAGGGGGTATTTCAATGAGCAGTTCTTC. Its protein product is CASSPDRGYFNEQFF. The full variable domain, with the rest looked up from reference TRBV2 and TRBJ2-1, is EPEVTQTPSHQVTQMGQEVILRCVPISNHLYFYWYRQILGQKVEFLVSFYNNEISEKSEIFDDQFSVERPDGSNFTLKIRSTKLEDSAMYFCASSPDRGYFNEQFFGPGTRLTVL.

This clone has a single count. The V call is TRBV7-3, the J call TRBJ2-3; D is uncertain. V was trimmed by 2 bases and J by 4 bases, leaving 10 bases between them. In germline, CDR1 is SGHTA, CDR2 FQGTGA. The CDR3 covers 14 residues. DNA for the CDR3: TGTGCCAGCAGCTTAGCGTCTCGGGCAGATACGCAGTATTTT. Translation gives CASSLASRADTQYF.

V and J are TRBV2 and TRBJ2-1; no definite D call. Germline V gives CDR1 SNHLY, CDR2 FYNNEI. The CDR3 sequence is 11 residues long. The V gene lost 5 bases and the J gene lost 4 bases, with 3 bases spanning the gap. The CDR3 bases are TGTGCCAGCAGTTATTACAATGAGCAGTTCTTC. Its translation is CASSYYNEQFF.

This chain joins TRBV21-1 and TRBJ1-1; TRBD1 is the table's D call and was not checked against the DNA. TRBV21-1 has pseudogene status. The CDR3 is made up of 15 amino acids. CDR3 in amino acids: CASSKEVHFSGQAFF. The DNA of the CDR3 is TGTGCCAGCAGCAAAGAAGTCCATTTTTCTGGGCAAGCTTTCTTT.

The genes are TRBV28 and TRBJ2-3; D might be TRBD2 (6 bases). The CDR3 runs to 16 residues. Germline V gene data show CDR1 as MDHEN and CDR2 as SYDVKM. The V end was cut by 5 bases, the J end by 1 base, with 16 bases between. Here the CDR3 reads CASSTIAVGGTDTQYF. The CDR3, as DNA: TGTGCCAGCAGTACTATAGCGGTTGGAGGCACAGATACGCAGTATTTT. Drawing the rest from reference TRBV28 and TRBJ2-3, the complete variable domain is DVKVTQSSRYLVKRTGEKVFLECVQDMDHENMFWYRQDPGLGLRLIYFSYDVKMKEKGDIPEGYSVSREKKERFSLILESASTNQTSMYLCASSTIAVGGTDTQYFGPGTRLTVL.

This chain uses TRBV7-2 with TRBJ2-7, with TRBD1 as a possible D gene (6 bases). The CDR3 loop spans 14 amino acids. CDR1 and CDR2 (germline): SGHTA, FQGNSA. V lost 3 bases, J lost 2 bases, and 11 bases lay in between. The CDR3 DNA sequence: TGTGCCAGCAGCTTCCCGGGACAAACCTACGAGCAGTACTTC. Its translation is CASSFPGQTYEQYF. Full variable domain (remainder filled in from reference TRBV7-2 and TRBJ2-7): GAGVSQSPSNKVTEKGKDVELRCDPISGHTALYWYRQSLGQGLEFLIYFQGNSAPDKSGLPSDRFSAERTGGSVSTLTIQRTQQEDSAVYLCASSFPGQTYEQYFGPGTRLTVT.

The table lists this clone with a count of one. The chain recombines TRBV30 with TRBJ1-5; D is unresolved. This CDR3 spans 13 amino acids. Between the trimmed V and J ends, which lost 0 bases and 0 bases, there was a span of 3 bases. Germline loops: CDR1 GTSNPN, CDR2 SVGIG (reference sequence). In DNA, the CDR3 is TGTGCCTGGAGTGTCTATAGCAATCAGCCCCAGCATTTT. It encodes CAWSVYSNQPQHF.

The J gene is TRBJ2-3, the V gene TRBV9, with TRBD1 identical over 11 bases. V gave up 5 bases and J gave up 5 bases; unmatched junction bases: 4. The CDR3 spans 14 residues. Germline V gene sequence: CDR1 SGDLS, CDR2 YYNGEE. CDR3 region: CASSVGTGGDTQYF. DNA for the CDR3: TGTGCCAGCAGTGTGGGGACAGGGGGAGATACGCAGTATTTT.

The chain recombines TRBV28 with TRBJ1-4; the D is unclear. Germline values: CDR1 MDHEN, CDR2 SYDVKM. Trimming cost V 3 bases and J 4 bases, with 18 bases left between them. The length of the CDR3 is 17 residues. DNA of the CDR3: TGTGCCAGCAGTTTTTCCCCCGAGGGCGGTTATAATGAAAAACTGTTTTTT. It encodes CASSFSPEGGYNEKLFF.

This chain links TRBV24-1 with TRBJ2-7, with TRBD1 matching over 8 bases. The CDR3 runs to 17 residues. Germline trimming cut 0 bases from V and 4 bases from J; bases unmatched to any gene: 10. In germline, CDR1 is KGHDR, CDR2 SFDVKD. The CDR3 sequence is CATSDLLPGGAGYEQYF. CDR3 sequence (DNA): TGTGCCACCAGTGATTTGCTACCAGGGGGCGCAGGATACGAGCAGTACTTC.

V gene TRBV2 combines with J gene TRBJ2-5; the D is unclear. V dropped 8 bases and J dropped 0 bases, with 7 bases sitting between them. The CDR3 consists of 12 residues. Germline values: CDR1 SNHLY, CDR2 FYNNEI. Here the CDR3 reads CASERYQETQYF. CDR3 nucleotide sequence: TGTGCCAGCGAGAGGTACCAAGAGACCCAGTACTTC.

Here the CDR3 reads CASSNDRAGGETQYF. CDR3 coding DNA: TGTGCCAGCAGTAACGACAGGGCTGGGGGAGAGACCCAGTACTTC. The chain recombines TRBV6-6 with TRBJ2-5; 7 nucleotides line up with TRBD1. Germline V gene lookup returns CDR1 MNHNY and CDR2 SVGAGI (reference sequence). The CDR3 runs to 15 residues. With 5 bases clipped from V and 4 bases from J, the junction kept 10 bases outside the gene matches.

This clone came up a few times. J is TRBJ2-6 and V is TRBV7-2; TRBD1 agrees at 7 bases. The CDR3 is 19 residues long. The trim removed 5 bases at V and 0 bases at J, leaving 13 bases unmatched. Germline V gene sequence: CDR1 SGHTA, CDR2 FQGNSA. The CDR3 reads CASSPWDRINLSGANVLTF. DNA of the CDR3: TGTGCCAGCAGCCCTTGGGACAGAATAAACCTCTCTGGGGCCAACGTCCTGACTTTC. Drawing the rest from reference TRBV7-2 and TRBJ2-6, the complete variable domain is GAGVSQSPSNKVTEKGKDVELRCDPISGHTALYWYRQSLGQGLEFLIYFQGNSAPDKSGLPSDRFSAERTGGSVSTLTIQRTQQEDSAVYLCASSPWDRINLSGANVLTFGAGSRLTVL.

The V gene is TRBV6-6, the J gene TRBJ2-1, with D tentatively TRBD2 (7 bases). Germline V CDR1 and CDR2: MNHNY, SVGAGI (reference sequence). The CDR3 has 17 amino acids. Trimming took off 5 bases at V and 5 bases at J, with 22 bases between the two ends. The CDR3 loop reads CASSPVGGGRANNEQFF. The CDR3 coding sequence is TGTGCCAGCAGTCCCGTGGGGGGGGGCAGGGCAAACAATGAGCAGTTCTTC.

This chain connects TRBV7-2 to TRBJ1-5; tentative D call: TRBD1 (5 bases). CDR1 SGHTA and CDR2 FQGNSA come from the germline V gene. Deletions cut 2 bases from V and 0 bases from J, with 17 bases between. The CDR3 consists of 18 residues. The CDR3 protein is CASSLTGGASYSNQPQHF. The CDR3 region has the DNA TGTGCCAGCAGCTTAACAGGTGGGGCCTCTTATAGCAATCAGCCCCAGCATTTT.

The chain has TRBV3-1 (or the pseudogene TRBV3-2) and TRBJ2-7, with 14 nucleotides matching TRBD2. The germline V gene encodes CDR1 LGHDT and CDR2 YNNKEL (reference sequence). Trimming at V came to 4 bases and at J to 3 bases, leaving 2 bases not matched to a gene. The CDR3 sequence is 15 residues long. This CDR3 reads CASSPGLAGDYEQYF. The DNA of the CDR3 is TGTGCCAGCAGCCCGGGACTAGCGGGAGACTACGAGCAGTACTTC.